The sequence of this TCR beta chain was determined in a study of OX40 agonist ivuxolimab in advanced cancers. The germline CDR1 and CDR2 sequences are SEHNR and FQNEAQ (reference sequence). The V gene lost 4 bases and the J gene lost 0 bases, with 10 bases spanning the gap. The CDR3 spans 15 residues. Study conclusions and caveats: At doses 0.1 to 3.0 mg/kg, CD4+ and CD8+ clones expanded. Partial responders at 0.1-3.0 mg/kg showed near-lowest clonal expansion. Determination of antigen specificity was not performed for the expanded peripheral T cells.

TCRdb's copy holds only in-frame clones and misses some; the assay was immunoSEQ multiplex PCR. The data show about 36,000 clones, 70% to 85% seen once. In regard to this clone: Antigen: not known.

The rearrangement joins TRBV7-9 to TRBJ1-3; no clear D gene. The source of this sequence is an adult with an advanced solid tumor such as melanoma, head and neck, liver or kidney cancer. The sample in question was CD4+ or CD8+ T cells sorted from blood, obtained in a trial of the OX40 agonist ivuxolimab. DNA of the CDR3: TGTGCCAGCAGCTCTGGACGGTACTCTGGAAACACCATATATTTT. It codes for CASSSGRYSGNTIYF. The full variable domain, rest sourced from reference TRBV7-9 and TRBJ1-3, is DTGVSQNPRHKITKRGQNVTFRCDPISEHNRLYWYRQTLGQGPEFLTYFQNEAQLEKSRLLSDRFSAERPKGSFSTLEIQRTEQGDSAMYLCASSSGRYSGNTIYFGEGSWLTVV.